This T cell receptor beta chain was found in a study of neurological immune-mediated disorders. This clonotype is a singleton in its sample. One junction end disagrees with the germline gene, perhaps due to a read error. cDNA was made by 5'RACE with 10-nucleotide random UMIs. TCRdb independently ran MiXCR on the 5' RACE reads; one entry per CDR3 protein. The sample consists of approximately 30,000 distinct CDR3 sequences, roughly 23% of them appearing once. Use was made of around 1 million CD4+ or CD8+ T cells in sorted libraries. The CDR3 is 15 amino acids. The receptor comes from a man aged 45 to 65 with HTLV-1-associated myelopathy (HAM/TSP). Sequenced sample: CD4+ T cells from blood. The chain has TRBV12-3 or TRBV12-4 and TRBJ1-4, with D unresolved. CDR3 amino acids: CARSFGVSGCEKLFF. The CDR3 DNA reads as TGTGCCAGAAGTTTCGGGGTCTCGGGATGTGAAAAACTGTTTTTT.